A selection of T cell receptor beta chains follows, all from one sample in a study of long-term antiretroviral therapy in people with HIV. Sequenced by immunoSEQ multiplex PCR; TCRdb stores in-frame clones only, minus some. The profile shows 20,000 to 25,000 clones, around four fifths of them singletons. Specimen: unsorted PBMCs, collected 1.1 years before starting antiretroviral therapy. The receptors originated from a woman between 35 and 50 years old with HIV. The CDR3 runs from the conserved cysteine through the conserved F or W. A D gene is named only where the DNA matches it firmly. Clone size is stated in some rows and not others, as once, few, many or a class when expanded.

NA	TRBV27	14	TRBJ2-7	NA	CASSEVNSGDEQYF	TGTGCCAGTAGCGAGGTTAATTCGGGCGACGAGCAGTACTTC
NA	TRBV10-3	13	TRBJ1-4	NA	CAISEGLREKLFF	TGTGCCATCAGTGAGGGGTTGAGGGAAAAACTGTTTTTT
NA	TRBV7-9	13	TRBJ1-4	NA	CASSLPLNEKLFF	TGTGCCAGCAGCTTACCCCTGAATGAAAAACTGTTTTTT
NA	TRBV27	13	TRBJ2-7	once	CASSLISNYEQYF	TGTGCCAGCAGTTTGATCAGTAACTACGAGCAGTACTTC
NA	TRBV4-3	17	TRBJ2-1	NA	CASSQETTGAPNNEQFF	TGCGCCAGCAGCCAAGAAACGACCGGGGCACCGAACAATGAGCAGTTCTTC
NA	TRBV29-1	13	TRBJ2-2	NA	CSVGHTNTGELFF	TGCAGCGTTGGGCACACGAACACCGGGGAGCTGTTTTTT
NA	TRBV25-1	13	TRBJ2-3	NA	CASSAGGRDTQYF	TGTGCCAGCAGCGCCGGGGGCCGGGATACGCAGTATTTT
NA	TRBV10-1	13	TRBJ2-1	NA	CASSESGAGEQFF	TGCGCCAGCAGTGAGTCGGGGGCAGGTGAGCAGTTCTTC
NA	TRBV11-3	12	TRBJ1-1	NA	CASSLDGTEAFF	TGTGCCAGCAGCTTAGACGGAACTGAAGCTTTCTTT
NA	TRBV7-9	15	TRBJ2-1	NA	CASTFLIGGHNEQFF	TGTGCCAGCACTTTTCTTATCGGCGGGCACAATGAGCAGTTCTTC
NA	TRBV29-1	12	TRBJ2-1	NA	CSVRGGTGEQFF	TGCAGCGTGAGGGGGGGGACTGGTGAGCAGTTCTTC
TRBD2	TRBV19	15	TRBJ2-3	NA	CASMGLAGSTDTQYF	TGTGCCAGTATGGGACTAGCGGGAAGCACAGATACGCAGTATTTT